Reported below is one TCR beta chain. TCRdb analysed the 5' RACE reads with MiXCR anew, one entry per CDR3 protein. The top ten clones hold approximately 4.5% of a sample with 600,000 to 800,000 distinct CDR3 sequences, about 20% of them seen once. These data come from a study of identical twins. The CDR3 is 12 amino acids. Germline V lookup: CDR1 SGDLS, CDR2 YYNGEE. J lost 11 bases, V lost 3 bases, and 5 bases had no gene match. The sample also formed part of further work on T cells expressing NK-cell markers. That paper states: In about six donors, dominant CD3+CD56+NKG2C+ clonotypes ranked among the top 10 CD8+ clonotypes.

The V gene is TRBV9, the J gene TRBJ1-1; TRBD1 matches at 9 bases. The sequencing input was PBMCs. This TCR was sampled from a woman aged 18-29 years in good health. The CDR3 DNA reads TGTGCCAGCAGCGCCCCCGGGACAGGGGCTTTCTTT. It yields the protein CASSAPGTGAFF.